This entry lists 21 T cell receptor beta chains sequenced from one sample in a study of T cell responses to AZD1222 COVID-19 vaccine. Using immunoSEQ multiplex PCR, the repertoire was profiled, and TCRdb retains in-frame clones only, with some absent. The data show about 74,000 clones, around 90% seen once. The sequencing used peripheral blood, collected 28 days after the second AZD1222 dose. The origin of the receptors is an adult who received the AZD1222 COVID-19 vaccine.

The rearrangement uses TRBV19 and TRBJ1-1; 7 positions agree with TRBD1. The CDR3 contains 15 residues. CDR1 LNHDA and CDR2 SQIVND come from the germline V gene (reference sequence). V lost 7 bases and J lost 5; bases outside the gene matches: 13. The CDR3 coding sequence is TGTGCCAGTACTCCCTGGGGACAGCCACGGACTGAAGCTTTCTTT. This encodes CASTPWGQPRTEAFF.

In its sample, this clone ranks as medium-sized. V and J are TRBV5-1 and TRBJ2-5; 11 bases match TRBD2. The CDR3 runs 16 residues. CDR1 and CDR2 from the germline V gene are SGHRS and YFSETQ. The V gene end was trimmed by 0 bases and the J gene end by 5 bases; junction bases not matched to a gene: 6. In nucleotides, the CDR3 is TGCGCCAGCAGCTTGGTGAAGGCTAGCGGGAGGGAGACCCAGTACTTC. Translating it yields CASSLVKASGRETQYF.

The chain carries TRBV6-2 or TRBV6-3 and TRBJ2-2; possibly TRBD2 for D (5 bases). CDR3 length equals 17 residues. The germline V and J ends were trimmed by 2 bases and 0 bases, with 13 bases remaining between them. Germline V gives CDR1 MNHEY, CDR2 SVGEGT. The CDR3: CASSYLGLGANTGELFF. The DNA for the CDR3 is TGTGCCAGCAGTTACCTCGGACTGGGCGCGAACACCGGGGAGCTGTTTTTT.

The V gene is TRBV5-8, the J gene TRBJ2-1, with TRBD2 matching over 12 bases. CDR3 length equals 14 residues. J lost 8 bases, V lost 7 bases, and 7 bases had no gene match. The V gene's germline CDR1 is SGHTS and CDR2 YDEGEE. The CDR3 sequence: CASQLLAGGHEQFF. DNA for the CDR3: TGTGCCAGCCAATTACTAGCGGGAGGTCATGAGCAGTTCTTC.

The chain is built from TRBV29-1 and TRBJ2-1; the match to TRBD2 covers 8 bases. This CDR3 is built from 16 residues. The V and J ends lost 7 bases and 0 bases, in that order; junction bases with no gene match: 11. Germline values: CDR1 SQVTM, CDR2 ANQGSEA. The CDR3 DNA sequence: TGCAGCGCTGTGGGCCTAGCGGGTAGCTCCTACAATGAGCAGTTCTTC. Translating it yields CSAVGLAGSSYNEQFF.

The chain combines TRBV14 with TRBJ2-7; TRBD2 is a possible D gene (6 bases). Germline values: CDR1 SGHDN, CDR2 FVKESK. V lost 4 bases to trimming and J lost 2 bases, with 18 bases between them. The CDR3 length is 16 residues. The CDR3 loop is CASSPRGPGAAYEQYF. CDR3 nucleotides: TGTGCCAGCAGCCCCCGAGGCCCGGGAGCAGCCTACGAGCAGTACTTC.

This rearrangement joins TRBV30 to TRBJ2-5; tentatively, D is TRBD2 (6 bases). V shed 3 bases and J shed 7 bases, with 18 bases lying between them. This CDR3 spans 14 amino acids. Germline V lookup: CDR1 GTSNPN, CDR2 SVGIG (reference sequence). In DNA form, the CDR3 reads TGTGCCTGGAGGGCCATGGGACTCGAAGGGACCCAGTACTTC. Amino acid sequence: CAWRAMGLEGTQYF.

Remarks on this clone: One junction end does not reproduce the germline sequence, and a read error may be involved. This sequence joins TRBV6-1 and TRBJ1-2, with D possibly TRBD1 on 5 matching bases. CDR1 is MNHNS, CDR2 SASEGT, per germline. The CDR3 covers 13 residues. The DNA of the CDR3 is TGTGCCAGCAGGGAAGCGGGACTGACGAAAAACTTCTTC. Amino acids: CASREAGLTKNFF.

The chain combines TRBV7-2 with TRBJ1-5, with no clear D. Germline V gene sequence: CDR1 SGHTA, CDR2 FQGNSA. The CDR3 totals 12 residues. Deletions cut 3 bases from V and 4 bases from J, with 4 bases between. CDR3 in amino acids: CASSFSNQPQHF. Written as DNA, the CDR3 is TGTGCCAGCAGCTTTAGTAATCAGCCCCAGCATTTT.

The rearrangement uses TRBV5-4 and TRBJ2-5; 11 bases are a match to TRBD2. Per germline, CDR1 SGHNT and CDR2 YYREEE (reference sequence). CDR3 length: 15 residues. V was clipped by 4 bases and J by 2 bases; unmatched bases: 4. In DNA, the CDR3 is TGTGCCAGCAGCCAGAGACTAGCGGGGCAAGAGACCCAGTACTTC. It encodes CASSQRLAGQETQYF.

This clone has only one observation. V and J are TRBV6-5 and TRBJ1-6; D may be TRBD1 (5 bases). The CDR3 spans 14 residues. Germline V lookup: CDR1 MNHEY, CDR2 SVGAGI. The germline V and J ends were trimmed by 2 bases and 10 bases, with 12 bases remaining between them. CDR3 sequence: CASSYEGHRSPLHF. The CDR3 DNA sequence: TGTGCCAGCAGTTACGAGGGGCATAGGTCACCCCTCCACTTT.

This clone was counted a few times. This sequence joins TRBV19 and TRBJ2-1, with D unresolved. This CDR3 region has 12 residues. Germline V gene data show CDR1 as LNHDA and CDR2 as SQIVND (reference sequence). V dropped 4 bases and J dropped 7 bases, with 8 bases sitting between them. The CDR3: CASSRVVNEQFF. The CDR3 DNA reads as TGTGCCAGTAGTAGGGTGGTTAATGAGCAGTTCTTC.

The V gene is TRBV3-1 (or the pseudogene TRBV3-2), the J gene TRBJ1-5, with D perhaps matching TRBD1 (5 bases). CDR3 length: 15 amino acids. Trimming stripped 4 bases from V and 5 bases from J, with 15 bases between. Germline V gene data show CDR1 as LGHDT and CDR2 as YNNKEL (reference sequence). CDR3 DNA: TGTGCCAGCAGCCGTGGAGAAACAGGATATCAGCCCCAGCATTTT. It encodes CASSRGETGYQPQHF.

This clone showed up just a few times. The gene calls are TRBV5-4 and TRBJ2-1, with D tentatively TRBD1 or TRBD2 (6 bases each). The CDR3 runs to 13 residues. The V gene's germline CDR1 is SGHNT and CDR2 YYREEE (reference sequence). CDR3 in amino acids: CRTEGDSYNEQFF. In DNA form, the CDR3 reads TGTAGAACGGAGGGGGATTCCTACAATGAGCAGTTCTTC.

V is TRBV28 and J is TRBJ2-2, with D possibly TRBD2 on 6 matching bases. The germline V gene encodes CDR1 MDHEN and CDR2 SYDVKM. CDR3 length: 16 amino acids. The ends were cut back, 3 bases at V and 5 bases at J, with 16 bases in the middle. CDR3 DNA: TGTGCCAGCAGTTTGATGGCGGGGACGGCAACCGGGGAGCTGTTTTTT. This codes for CASSLMAGTATGELFF. The full variable domain, in which reference TRBV28 and TRBJ2-2 provide the parts outside the CDR3, is DVKVTQSSRYLVKRTGEKVFLECVQDMDHENMFWYRQDPGLGLRLIYFSYDVKMKEKGDIPEGYSVSREKKERFSLILESASTNQTSMYLCASSLMAGTATGELFFGEGSRLTVL.

The chain is built from TRBV2 and TRBJ2-2; unclear D gene. V was clipped by 5 bases and J by 3 bases, with 4 bases between them. The CDR3 totals 12 residues. In germline, CDR1 is SNHLY, CDR2 FYNNEI. The DNA of the CDR3 is TGTGCCAGCAGTCCCGACACCGGGGAGCTGTTTTTT. Translation gives CASSPDTGELFF.

This chain connects TRBV4-1 to TRBJ1-1; 10 nucleotides line up with TRBD1. In germline, CDR1 is MGHRA, CDR2 YSYEKL. The CDR3 extends over 16 amino acids. V lost 4 bases, J lost 5 bases, and 10 bases stayed unmatched. CDR3 amino acids: CASSPTNRDRGTEAFF. The CDR3 region has the DNA TGCGCCAGCAGCCCCACCAACCGGGACAGGGGTACTGAAGCTTTCTTT.

The J gene is TRBJ1-6, the V gene TRBV9; 9 bases fit TRBD1. This CDR3 spans 15 amino acids. CDR1 and CDR2 (germline): SGDLS, YYNGEE. The trim removed 3 bases at V and 7 bases at J, leaving 5 bases unmatched. The CDR3 nucleotides are TGTGCCAGCAGCGCACAGGGGGCAGGGAATTCACCCCTCCACTTT. Its protein is CASSAQGAGNSPLHF.

The chain joins TRBV28 to TRBJ2-3, with 8 nucleotides matching TRBD1. Looked up from germline, CDR1 is MDHEN and CDR2 is SYDVKM. J gave up 4 bases and V 4 bases, and 4 bases lay outside the gene matches. CDR3 length equals 14 residues. CDR3 coding DNA: TGTGCCAGCAGTTCCCGACAGGGGTCAGATACGCAGTATTTT. As protein: CASSSRQGSDTQYF.

The chain uses TRBV7-2 and TRBJ2-7, with D possibly TRBD1 on 6 matching bases. V was shortened by 4 bases and J by 2 bases, with 12 bases between the two germline ends. Germline CDR1 and CDR2: SGHTA and FQGNSA. CDR3 size: 14 residues. The CDR3 reads CASSSRQVTYEQYF. Here the CDR3 DNA reads TGTGCCAGCAGCTCTCGACAGGTTACCTACGAGCAGTACTTC. The variable domain in full, with the rest retrieved from reference TRBV7-2 and TRBJ2-7, is GAGVSQSPSNKVTEKGKDVELRCDPISGHTALYWYRQSLGQGLEFLIYFQGNSAPDKSGLPSDRFSAERTGGSVSTLTIQRTQQEDSAVYLCASSSRQVTYEQYFGPGTRLTVT.

The chain carries TRBV18 and TRBJ2-3, with D possibly being TRBD1 (5 bases). This CDR3 has 14 residues. The V end lost 6 bases, the J end lost 2 bases, and 12 bases lay between the germline ends. The germline gives CDR1 KGHSH, CDR2 LQKENI. For the CDR3, the DNA is TGTGCCAGCTCCCCCAGGGCCTACACAGATACGCAGTATTTT. Amino acids: CASSPRAYTDTQYF.